This T cell receptor beta chain was retrieved from a study of Graves' ophthalmopathy and Graves' hyperthyroidism (dated by TCRdb to 2016 to 2019). With respect to the entire study: Stable hyperthyroidism was defined as no progression to ophthalmopathy within 18 months of follow-up. In total, 135 blood samples were TCR-sequenced: fewer than 50 ophthalmopathy, about 75 hyperthyroidism and roughly 17 hyperthyroidism-to-ophthalmopathy patients. An independent validation cohort was composed of some 19 hyperthyroidism patients and around 16 patients who later progressed from hyperthyroidism to ophthalmopathy. To explore V-J signatures that separate ophthalmopathy from hyperthyroidism, a discovery set of 95 to 100 patients was enrolled, consisting of about 43 with ophthalmopathy and roughly 57 with stable hyperthyroidism. To tell Graves' ophthalmopathy apart from Graves' hyperthyroidism, and to predict which patients would progress to ophthalmopathy, the study relied on TCR beta repertoire signatures. T-cell repertoires of thyroid tissue and blood were compared in over 5 hyperthyroidism patients. Following sampling, methimazole starting at 30 mg daily was administered to hyperthyroidism patients, and high-dose intravenous methylprednisolone was administered to ophthalmopathy patients. Findings and caveats that apply to the study as a whole: Ophthalmopathy was separated from stable hyperthyroidism by the 13-signature model with 87.88% sensitivity and approximately 84% specificity in cross-validation and with 80%/75% in the test set. In validation, the model predicted ophthalmopathy progression with more than 70% sensitivity and roughly 72% specificity; more than ten predicted patients were CT-confirmed with GO in a median of 6.5 months. Most of the expanded thyroid clonotypes with a frequency above 0.001 were also detected in blood, and it was suggested that the thyroid immune response may be reflected by blood repertoires. Sample size was not predetermined statistically, and investigators were not blinded to group allocation.

Hyperthyroidism patients were newly diagnosed, with disease duration under 2 months, and aged 18 to 65 years. Anyone with other autoimmune diseases, uncontrolled infections, pregnancy or lactation was excluded from the study. Clinical symptoms, serum thyroxine, TRAb, thyroid ultrasound and orbital computed tomography were used for diagnosis. Total RNA was extracted with Trizol reagent and quality-checked on an Agilent 2100 Bioanalyzer. Relative to germline, V is missing 0 bases and J is missing 4 bases, with 6 bases of the junction outside any gene match. Inclusive of the bounding cysteine and phenylalanine, the CDR3 is 15 residues long. Here the CDR3 DNA is all that survives: 45 bases in frame from base 1. The germline V gene encodes CDR1 SGDLS and CDR2 YYNGEE. As concerns this clonotype: There is no known antigen for this receptor. Per-base quality was not reported, and no clone a single base away is much larger than it.

For repertoire sequencing, the TCR beta CDR3 regions were amplified from RNA transcripts. The first round was an RT-PCR using HTBI primers with the Qiagen OneStep RT-PCR kit, and this first round was followed by a second-round multiplex PCR, then size selection and purification. The libraries underwent paired-end sequencing with 100 bp reads on an Illumina HiSeq2000. Processing in the source paper ran as follows. SOAPnuke was used to process the reads, throwing out any read that had adapters, had uncalled bases, had a mean Phred below 15, or lacked an exact constant-primer or identifier match. High-quality paired reads were merged with COPE v1.2.5. Unique nucleotide sequences were defined as clonotypes and aligned to IMGT TRB V, D and J references using MiTCR v1.1. Only V-J combinations with frequency above 0.0001 were analysed, covering 99% to 99.2% of repertoires. For each V-J combination, a TCR clonal expansion and chaos score was defined as F50 clonal expansion divided by the chaos observed in the TCRdist matrix. Welch's t-statistics and random forest were used to reduce the features to around 13 V-J combinations, which were then used as input to a naive Bayes classifier. The similarity between thyroid and blood repertoires was quantified using the Morisita-Horn index. Starting from the raw public reads, TCRdb applied fastp trimming at Q25, assembled clones with MiXCR and retained in-frame beta chains. Merged by CDR3 protein, the rows form single entries marked with the most common genes and DNA. The V and J calls shown here were made by TCRdb, not taken from the authors' results. The sample has about 1.1 million distinct CDR3 sequences on record, less than 45% of them singletons. Of the sample, 11% is held by the ten largest clones.

The sequenced sample was peripheral blood or thyroid tissue (not recorded which). The origin of this receptor is an adult man with Graves' hyperthyroidism. The rearrangement joined TRBV9 to TRBJ2-5; 7 junctional bases match TRBD2. The DNA sequence is TGTGCCAGCAGCGTAGAGGCGGGAGTCAGAGAGACCCAGTACTTC. It translates to CASSVEAGVRETQYF.